This TCR beta chain came from a study of cytomegalovirus exposure and HLA in healthy donors. PCR was performed using 60 Vbeta and 13 Jbeta primers. Measured with immunoSEQ multiplex PCR; TCRdb has only the in-frame clones, and not every one. The sample lists under 200,000 clones, more than 60% occurring once. J lost 4 bases, V lost 1 base, and 10 bases had no gene match. Germline CDR1 GTSNPN, CDR2 SVGIG (reference sequence). This CDR3 spans 17 amino acids. The sequenced sample was PBMCs. The clonotype comes from a woman in her thirties or forties in good health and CMV-seropositive. This chain uses TRBV30 with TRBJ1-1, with 12 positions matching TRBD1. The CDR3 spells CAWSAGTGGLRITEAFF. The CDR3 DNA sequence: TGTGCCTGGAGTGCAGGGACAGGGGGCCTCAGGATCACTGAAGCTTTCTTT.